Shown below are 13 T cell receptor beta chains from a single sample sequenced in a study of patients and donors after allogeneic stem cell transplantation. Each CDR3 protein is one row after TCRdb ran MiXCR on the RT-PCR reads. The data show 150,000 to 200,000 distinct CDR3 sequences, around 41% seen once. The specimen sequenced was blood, either unsorted or a sorted T cell fraction (not recorded which). These receptors all come from a human donor who was either an allogeneic HSCT recipient or a stem cell or donor lymphocyte infusion donor (not recorded which). It is not recorded whose cells these are; they may come from a transplant donor.

V usage is TRBV15 and J usage is TRBJ2-3, with 7 bases lining up with TRBD1. This CDR3 comprises 17 residues. Germline loops: CDR1 LNHNV, CDR2 YYDKDF (reference sequence). V shed 0 bases and J 3 bases; nucleotides not matched to a gene: 9. CDR3 nucleotides: TGTGCCACCAGCAGAGATCCCAAGACAGGGTTTACAGATACGCAGTATTTT. Translating it yields CATSRDPKTGFTDTQYF.

The chain carries TRBV2 and TRBJ2-1; perhaps TRBD2 as D (6 bases). The CDR3 extends over 20 amino acids. V shed 4 bases and J shed 0 bases, with 25 bases lying between them. Germline CDR1 and CDR2: SNHLY and FYNNEI. The CDR3 loop reads CASSGGMAGTHTASYNEQFF. CDR3 in DNA: TGTGCCAGCAGTGGGGGGATGGCGGGAACCCATACCGCCTCCTACAATGAGCAGTTCTTC.

This clonotype appeared a few times. The genes are TRBV14 and TRBJ2-2; 7 nucleotides align to TRBD1. CDR1 is SGHDN, CDR2 FVKESK, per germline. This CDR3 is 16 amino acids long. V shed 4 bases, J shed 4 bases, and the junction held 9 bases outside the gene matches. This chain's CDR3 is CASSLMTGLRTGELFF. CDR3 DNA: TGTGCCAGCAGCCTCATGACAGGGTTACGCACCGGGGAGCTGTTTTTT.

V and J are TRBV29-1 and TRBJ2-1; no reliable D call. This CDR3 has 12 residues. The V end was cut by 6 bases, the J end by 10 bases, with 16 bases between. CDR1 and CDR2 (germline): SQVTM, ANQGSEA. CDR3 sequence (DNA): TGCAGCGTGTCCATTCCCTGGCCGGAGCAGTTCTTC. Protein product: CSVSIPWPEQFF.

The rearrangement links TRBV7-2 to TRBJ2-1, with 9 bases matching TRBD2. The CDR3 spans 16 residues. V lost 3 bases to trimming and J lost 6 bases; unmatched junction nucleotides: 9. Germline CDR1 and CDR2: SGHTA and FQGNSA. Here the CDR3 DNA reads TGTGCCAGCAGCTTTAAAAGTAGCGGGAGTCCCAATGAGCAGTTCTTC. Its translation is CASSFKSSGSPNEQFF.

The rearrangement uses TRBV28 and TRBJ2-2; D remains unclear. Per the germline V gene, CDR1 is MDHEN and CDR2 is SYDVKM. The V end lost 1 base, the J end lost 6 bases, and 6 bases lay between the germline ends. This CDR3 contains 13 residues. CDR3 amino acids: CASSLFQAGELFF. DNA for the CDR3: TGTGCCAGCAGTTTATTTCAGGCCGGGGAGCTGTTTTTT.

This chain uses TRBV28 with TRBJ2-1, with D uncertain. CDR1 and CDR2 (germline): MDHEN, SYDVKM. This CDR3 contains 16 residues. V was cut by 6 bases and J by 5 bases, with 20 bases left in between. In DNA, the CDR3 is TGTGCCAGCAGCACTGAGGTGAATATCCGGCACAATGAGCAGTTCTTC. It specifies CASSTEVNIRHNEQFF.

V and J are TRBV20-1 and TRBJ2-3; 11 bases fit TRBD2. CDR3 length equals 14 residues. Germline V gene sequence: CDR1 DFQATT, CDR2 SNEGSKA (reference sequence). V was pared by 7 bases and J by 3 bases, with 6 bases of the junction left unmatched. In DNA, the CDR3 is TGCAGTGTTAGGGGACTAGCGGATACAGATACGCAGTATTTT. Translating it yields CSVRGLADTDTQYF.

This clonotype was counted between two and nine times. The chain combines TRBV12-3 or TRBV12-4 with TRBJ2-7; no definite D call. The CDR3 is 13 amino acids. Between the trimmed V and J ends, which lost 0 bases and 3 bases, there was a span of 6 bases. The CDR3 region is CASSLAESYEQYF. CDR3 nucleotide sequence: TGTGCCAGCAGTTTAGCGGAGAGCTACGAGCAGTACTTC.

The chain carries TRBV12-3 or TRBV12-4 and TRBJ2-7; TRBD2 matches 13 bases. The length of the CDR3 is 15 residues. Trimming at V came to 7 bases and at J to 6 bases, leaving 9 bases not matched to a gene. CDR3 DNA sequence: TGTGCCAGCACCACCACTAGCGGGAGGGCACCCGAGCAGTACTTC. This codes for CASTTTSGRAPEQYF.

The chain couples TRBV12-3 or TRBV12-4 to TRBJ2-7; TRBD2 is a possible D gene (5 bases). Deletions cut 2 bases from V and 5 bases from J, with 16 bases between. The CDR3 totals 15 residues. Here the CDR3 reads CASSLRGVLFDEQYF. The CDR3 bases are TGTGCCAGCAGTTTACGGGGTGTACTTTTTGACGAGCAGTACTTC.

This chain joins TRBV7-3 and TRBJ2-1; a possible D gene is TRBD1 (6 bases). Trimming removed 1 base at V and 8 bases at J, with 15 bases between. Germline V gene sequence: CDR1 SGHTA, CDR2 FQGTGA. There are 15 residues in the CDR3. CDR3 in DNA: TGTGCCAGCAGCTTAAAGAGGCGGCACAGGGATGAGCAGTTCTTC. This codes for CASSLKRRHRDEQFF.

This rearrangement joins TRBV7-2 to TRBJ1-2; D remains unclear. The CDR3 runs to 16 residues. From germline, CDR1 is SGHTA and CDR2 FQGNSA. The V end was cut by 4 bases, the J end by 6 bases, with 21 bases between. DNA of the CDR3: TGTGCCAGCAGCTCCTATCCCCGGCCTGGAGAGAATGGCTACACCTTC. Amino acid sequence: CASSSYPRPGENGYTF. The whole variable domain, remainder taken from reference TRBV7-2 and TRBJ1-2, is GAGVSQSPSNKVTEKGKDVELRCDPISGHTALYWYRQSLGQGLEFLIYFQGNSAPDKSGLPSDRFSAERTGGSVSTLTIQRTQQEDSAVYLCASSSYPRPGENGYTFGSGTRLTVV.